This T cell receptor (beta chain) was sequenced during a study of cytomegalovirus exposure and HLA in healthy donors. Trimming took off 1 base at V and 6 bases at J, with 13 bases between the two ends. This CDR3 contains 15 residues. Germline V gene data show CDR1 as SGHTA and CDR2 as FQGNSA. The PCR used 60 Vbeta and 13 Jbeta primers. Assay used: immunoSEQ multiplex PCR; TCRdb lists only in-frame clones, some missing. The sample has about 120,000 clones, roughly 70% seen once. V is TRBV7-2 and J is TRBJ2-1; D may be TRBD1 (5 bases). Sequences were obtained from PBMCs. The TCR originated in a middle-aged woman in good health and CMV-seropositive. This CDR3 reads CASSLDQYRSNEQFF. CDR3 coding DNA: TGTGCCAGCAGCTTAGACCAGTACAGGAGCAATGAGCAGTTCTTC.